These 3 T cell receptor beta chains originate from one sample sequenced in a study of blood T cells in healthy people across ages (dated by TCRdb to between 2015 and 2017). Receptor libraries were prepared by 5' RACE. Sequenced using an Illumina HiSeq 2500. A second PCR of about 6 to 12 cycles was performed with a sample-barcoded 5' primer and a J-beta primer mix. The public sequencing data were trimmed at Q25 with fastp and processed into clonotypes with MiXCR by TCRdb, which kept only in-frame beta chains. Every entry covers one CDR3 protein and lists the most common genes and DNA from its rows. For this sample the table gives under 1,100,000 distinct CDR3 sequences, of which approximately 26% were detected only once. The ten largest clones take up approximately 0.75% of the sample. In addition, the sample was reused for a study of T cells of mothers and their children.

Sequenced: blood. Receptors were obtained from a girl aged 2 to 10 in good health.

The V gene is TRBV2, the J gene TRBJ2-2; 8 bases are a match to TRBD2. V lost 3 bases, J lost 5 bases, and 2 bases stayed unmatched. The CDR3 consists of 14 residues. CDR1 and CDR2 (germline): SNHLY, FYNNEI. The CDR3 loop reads CASSEREATGELFF. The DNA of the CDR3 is TGTGCCAGCAGTGAGCGGGAGGCTACCGGGGAGCTGTTTTTT.

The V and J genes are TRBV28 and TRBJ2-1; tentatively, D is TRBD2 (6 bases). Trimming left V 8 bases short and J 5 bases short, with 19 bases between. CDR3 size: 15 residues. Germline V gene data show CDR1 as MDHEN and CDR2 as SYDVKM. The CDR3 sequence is CASGREEGRNNEQFF. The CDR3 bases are TGTGCCAGCGGAAGGGAGGAAGGGAGGAACAATGAGCAGTTCTTC.

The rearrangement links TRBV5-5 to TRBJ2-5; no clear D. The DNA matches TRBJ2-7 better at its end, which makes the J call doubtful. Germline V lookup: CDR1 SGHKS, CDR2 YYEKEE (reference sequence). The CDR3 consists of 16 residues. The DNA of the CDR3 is TGTGCCAGCAGCTTGGATCCAACGCTTTCCCCCTACGAGCAGTACTTC. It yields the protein CASSLDPTLSPYEQYF.